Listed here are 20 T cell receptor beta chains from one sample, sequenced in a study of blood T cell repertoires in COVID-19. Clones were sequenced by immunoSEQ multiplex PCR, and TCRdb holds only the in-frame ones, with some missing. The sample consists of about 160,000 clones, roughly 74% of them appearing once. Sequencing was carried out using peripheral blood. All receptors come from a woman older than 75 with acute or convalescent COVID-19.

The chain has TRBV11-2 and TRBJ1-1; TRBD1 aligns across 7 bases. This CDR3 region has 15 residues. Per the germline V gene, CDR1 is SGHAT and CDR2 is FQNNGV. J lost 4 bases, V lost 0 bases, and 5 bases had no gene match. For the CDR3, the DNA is TGTGCCAGCAGCTTAGATAGGTCAGGGGGCACTGAAGCTTTCTTT. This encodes CASSLDRSGGTEAFF.

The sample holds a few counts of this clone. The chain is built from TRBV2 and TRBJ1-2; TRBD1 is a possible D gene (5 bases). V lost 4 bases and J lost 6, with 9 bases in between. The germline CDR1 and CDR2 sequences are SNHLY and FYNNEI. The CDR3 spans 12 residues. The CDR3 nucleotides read TGTGCCAGCAGTGTTCTAGGGGATGGCTACACCTTC. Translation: CASSVLGDGYTF.

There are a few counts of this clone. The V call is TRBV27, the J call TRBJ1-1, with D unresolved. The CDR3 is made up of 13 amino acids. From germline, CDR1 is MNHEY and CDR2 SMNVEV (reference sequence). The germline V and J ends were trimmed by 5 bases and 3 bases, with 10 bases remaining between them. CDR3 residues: CASSLTRYTEAFF. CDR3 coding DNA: TGTGCCAGCAGTCTTACACGATACACTGAAGCTTTCTTT.

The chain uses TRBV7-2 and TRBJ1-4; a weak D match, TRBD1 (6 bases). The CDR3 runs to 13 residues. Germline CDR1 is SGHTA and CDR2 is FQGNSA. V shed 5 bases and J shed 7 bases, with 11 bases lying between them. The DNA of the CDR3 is TGTGCCAGCAGCCCTCAGGGGATTGAAAAACTGTTTTTT. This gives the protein CASSPQGIEKLFF.

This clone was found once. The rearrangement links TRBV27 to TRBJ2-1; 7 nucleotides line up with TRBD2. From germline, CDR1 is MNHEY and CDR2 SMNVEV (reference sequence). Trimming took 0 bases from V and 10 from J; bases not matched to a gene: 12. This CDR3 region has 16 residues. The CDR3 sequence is CASSLSVGGGPGEQFF. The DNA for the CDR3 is TGTGCCAGCAGTTTATCGGTTGGGGGAGGGCCAGGAGAGCAGTTCTTC.

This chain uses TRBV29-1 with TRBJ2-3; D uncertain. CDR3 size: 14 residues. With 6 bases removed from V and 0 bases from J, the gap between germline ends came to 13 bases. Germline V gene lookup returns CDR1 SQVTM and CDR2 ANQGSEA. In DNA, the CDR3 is TGCAGCGTCGCGGAGAGTTCTAGCACAGATACGCAGTATTTT. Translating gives CSVAESSSTDTQYF.

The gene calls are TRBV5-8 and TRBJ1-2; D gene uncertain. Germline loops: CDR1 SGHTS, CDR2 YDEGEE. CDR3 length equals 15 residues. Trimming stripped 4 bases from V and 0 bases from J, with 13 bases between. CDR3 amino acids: CASSPPGRANYGYTF. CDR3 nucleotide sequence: TGTGCCAGCAGCCCTCCGGGGAGGGCTAACTATGGCTACACCTTC.

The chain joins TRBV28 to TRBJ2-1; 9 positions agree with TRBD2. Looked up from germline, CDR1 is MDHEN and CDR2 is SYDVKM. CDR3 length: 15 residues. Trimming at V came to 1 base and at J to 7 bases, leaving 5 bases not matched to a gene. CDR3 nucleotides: TGTGCCAGCAGTTTATACAGCGGGGGGCAGAATGAGCAGTTCTTC. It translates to CASSLYSGGQNEQFF.

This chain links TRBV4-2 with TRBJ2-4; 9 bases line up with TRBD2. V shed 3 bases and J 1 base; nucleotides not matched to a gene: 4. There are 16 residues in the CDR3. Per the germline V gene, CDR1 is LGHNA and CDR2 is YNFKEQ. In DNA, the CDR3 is TGTGCCAGCAGCCAGGTAGCGGGAGAGGCCAAAAACATTCAGTACTTC. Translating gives CASSQVAGEAKNIQYF.

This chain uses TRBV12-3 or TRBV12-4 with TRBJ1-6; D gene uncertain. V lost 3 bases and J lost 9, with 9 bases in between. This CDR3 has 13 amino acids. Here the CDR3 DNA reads TGTGCCAGCAGTTTTGTCACTTTTTCACCCCTCCACTTT. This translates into CASSFVTFSPLHF.

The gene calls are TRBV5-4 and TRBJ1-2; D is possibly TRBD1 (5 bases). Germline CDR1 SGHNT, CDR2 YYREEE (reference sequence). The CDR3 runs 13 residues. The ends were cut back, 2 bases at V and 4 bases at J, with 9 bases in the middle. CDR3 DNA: TGTGCCAGCAGCTTCGGGGGAGGCTATGGCTACACCTTC. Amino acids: CASSFGGGYGYTF. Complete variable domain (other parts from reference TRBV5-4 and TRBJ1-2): ETGVTQSPTHLIKTRGQQVTLRCSSQSGHNTVSWYQQALGQGPQFIFQYYREEENGRGNFPPRFSGLQFPNYSSELNVNALELDDSALYLCASSFGGGYGYTFGSGTRLTVV.

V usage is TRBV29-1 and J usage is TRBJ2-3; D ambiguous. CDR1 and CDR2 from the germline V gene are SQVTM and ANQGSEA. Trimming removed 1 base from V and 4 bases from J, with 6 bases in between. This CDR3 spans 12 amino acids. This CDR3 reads CSVEVLADTQYF. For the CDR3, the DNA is TGCAGCGTTGAAGTACTTGCAGATACGCAGTATTTT.

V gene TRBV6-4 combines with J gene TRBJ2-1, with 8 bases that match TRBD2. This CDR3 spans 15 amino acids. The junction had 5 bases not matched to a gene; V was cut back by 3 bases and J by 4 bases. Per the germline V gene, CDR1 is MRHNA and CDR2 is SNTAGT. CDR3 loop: CASSESGGLYNEQFF. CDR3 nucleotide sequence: TGTGCCAGCAGTGAATCGGGAGGGCTATACAATGAGCAGTTCTTC.

CDR3 in amino acids: CSVAPGSGTGAYGYTF. The CDR3 bases are TGCAGCGTTGCCCCTGGGTCCGGGACAGGGGCGTATGGCTACACCTTC. The chain couples TRBV29-1 to TRBJ1-2; TRBD1 matches 10 bases. CDR3 length: 16 residues. Trimming took 4 bases from V and 5 from J; bases not matched to a gene: 13. Germline V gene data show CDR1 as SQVTM and CDR2 as ANQGSEA.

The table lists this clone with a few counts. DNA for the CDR3: TGTGCCAGGGGAGAGGGCAGGTCACTCTCCTACGAGCAGTACTTC. Amino acids: CARGEGRSLSYEQYF. The V and J genes are TRBV2 and TRBJ2-7, with D maybe TRBD2 (5 bases). CDR3 length: 15 residues. Germline assignment: CDR1 SNHLY and CDR2 FYNNEI. The V end lost 9 bases, the J end lost 0 bases, and 18 bases lay between the germline ends.

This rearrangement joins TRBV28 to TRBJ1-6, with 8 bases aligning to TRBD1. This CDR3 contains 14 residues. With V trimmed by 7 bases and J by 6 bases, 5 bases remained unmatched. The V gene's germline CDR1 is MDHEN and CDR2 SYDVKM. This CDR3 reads CASTRDRLNSPLHF. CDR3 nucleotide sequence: TGTGCCAGCACCCGGGACAGGCTTAATTCACCCCTCCACTTT. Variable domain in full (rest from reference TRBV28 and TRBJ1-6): DVKVTQSSRYLVKRTGEKVFLECVQDMDHENMFWYRQDPGLGLRLIYFSYDVKMKEKGDIPEGYSVSREKKERFSLILESASTNQTSMYLCASTRDRLNSPLHFGNGTRLTVT.

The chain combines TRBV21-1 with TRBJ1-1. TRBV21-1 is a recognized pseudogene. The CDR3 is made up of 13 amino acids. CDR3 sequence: CASSQPRDTEAFF. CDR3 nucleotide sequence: TGTGCCAGCAGCCAACCGAGGGACACTGAAGCTTTCTTT.

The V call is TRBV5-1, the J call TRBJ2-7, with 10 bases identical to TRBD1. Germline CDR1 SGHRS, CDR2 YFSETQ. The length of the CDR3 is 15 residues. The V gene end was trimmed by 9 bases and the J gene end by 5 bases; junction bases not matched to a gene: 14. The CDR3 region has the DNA TGCGCCACCCGGAATGAGGGGACAGGGGAACACGAGCAGTACTTC. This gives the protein CATRNEGTGEHEQYF.

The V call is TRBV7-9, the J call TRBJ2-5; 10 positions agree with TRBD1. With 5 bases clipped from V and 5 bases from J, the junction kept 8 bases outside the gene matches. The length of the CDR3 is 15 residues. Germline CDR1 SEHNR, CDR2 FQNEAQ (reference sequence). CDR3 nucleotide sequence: TGTGCCAGCAGCATCGGGACAGGGGCATGGGAGACCCAGTACTTC. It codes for CASSIGTGAWETQYF.

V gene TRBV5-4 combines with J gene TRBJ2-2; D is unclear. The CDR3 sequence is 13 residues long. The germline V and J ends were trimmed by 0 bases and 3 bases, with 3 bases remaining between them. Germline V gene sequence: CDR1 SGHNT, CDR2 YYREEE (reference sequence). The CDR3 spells CASSLADTGELFF. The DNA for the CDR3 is TGTGCCAGCAGCTTGGCCGACACCGGGGAGCTGTTTTTT.